One and the same sample provided the 32 T cell receptor beta chains below, sequenced in a study of beta chain features in type 1 diabetes. Findings and caveats of the study: Among all four CD4+ subsets, Type 1 diabetes patients had TCRB CDR3s that were moderately but significantly shorter.

Expressed TCRB transcripts were sequenced because the entire RNA isolate underwent reverse transcription. TCRdb's copy holds only in-frame clones and misses some; the assay was immunoSEQ multiplex PCR. In the table there are about 360,000 clones, roughly 12% of which are singletons. These TCRs' antigens remain unknown. The sequenced material came from naive CD4+ T cells from blood. The receptors stem from a woman aged 18-29 years with type 1 diabetes.

This clone appeared a few times. The chain joins TRBV28 to TRBJ2-3; weak D call: TRBD2 (6 bases). Germline CDR1 reads MDHEN; CDR2 reads SYDVKM. V was clipped by 3 bases and J by 1 base, with 11 bases between them. The CDR3 runs 15 residues. This chain's CDR3 is CASSLGSGRTDTQYF. Written as DNA, the CDR3 is TGTGCCAGCAGTTTGGGGAGCGGGCGCACAGATACGCAGTATTTT.

V is TRBV7-8 and J is TRBJ1-5; no clear D gene. Trimming left V 5 bases short and J 6 bases short, with 17 bases between. The germline V gene encodes CDR1 SGHVS and CDR2 FQNEAQ. CDR3 size: 15 residues. The CDR3 nucleotides are TGTGCCAGCAGCAAACGTGAGGGCCCCCTTCAGCCCCAGCATTTT. Protein: CASSKREGPLQPQHF.

This clone was counted a few times. The rearrangement joins TRBV2 to TRBJ2-5, with D possibly being TRBD1 (6 bases). The CDR3 totals 13 residues. The V and J ends lost 7 bases and 1 base respectively, with 10 bases between them. The germline gives CDR1 SNHLY, CDR2 FYNNEI. The CDR3: CASNGQLQETQYF. CDR3 nucleotide sequence: TGTGCCAGCAACGGACAGCTCCAAGAGACCCAGTACTTC.

This clone turned up a few times. At one of its ends the junction is not consistent with the germline gene, which may arise from a read error. The J gene is TRBJ2-7, the V gene TRBV19; TRBD2 matches 9 bases. CDR3 length: 14 amino acids. From germline, CDR1 is LNHDA and CDR2 SQIVND (reference sequence). Written as DNA, the CDR3 is TGTGCCAGTAATATAGCGGGAGTGTCCTACGAGCAGTACTTC. It yields the protein CASNIAGVSYEQYF.

The table lists this clone with a few counts. V is TRBV9 and J is TRBJ2-5, with 7 bases that match TRBD2. Per the germline V gene, CDR1 is SGDLS and CDR2 is YYNGEE. J gave up 3 bases and V 4 bases, and 9 bases lay outside the gene matches. This CDR3 region has 15 residues. CDR3 protein: CASSSRRGREETQYF. The CDR3 DNA is TGTGCCAGCAGCTCCCGTCGAGGGAGGGAAGAGACCCAGTACTTC.

This clone was recorded a few times. The rearrangement links TRBV4-3 to TRBJ2-7; no definite D call. V was clipped by 9 bases and J by 3 bases, with 18 bases between them. Germline CDR1 reads LGHNA; CDR2 reads YSLEER. CDR3 length: 14 amino acids. The CDR3 sequence is CASIPTPKRYEQYF. In DNA, the CDR3 is TGCGCCAGTATCCCGACCCCGAAGCGCTACGAGCAGTACTTC.

This clone was counted a single time. The J gene is TRBJ2-2, the V gene TRBV2; the D is unclear. Trimming shortened V by 4 bases and J by 3 bases, and 6 bases separated the two germline ends. The CDR3 spans 13 residues. From germline, CDR1 is SNHLY and CDR2 FYNNEI. CDR3 sequence reads: CASSGQYTGELFF. In DNA, the CDR3 is TGTGCCAGCAGTGGACAATACACCGGGGAGCTGTTTTTT.

This chain connects TRBV6-6 to TRBJ2-1, with 11 bases that match TRBD1. This CDR3 comprises 16 residues. J was trimmed by 3 bases and V by 6 bases; bases with no gene match: 7. Germline V gene data show CDR1 as MNHNY and CDR2 as SVGAGI (reference sequence). CDR3 sequence: CASRFPGTGGYNEQFF. DNA of the CDR3: TGTGCCAGCAGATTTCCGGGGACAGGGGGCTACAATGAGCAGTTCTTC.

The V call is TRBV18, the J call TRBJ2-1; 7 bases agree with TRBD2. The CDR3 runs 15 residues. The germline CDR1 and CDR2 sequences are KGHSH and LQKENI. V was pared by 3 bases and J by 0 bases, with 2 bases of the junction left unmatched. CDR3 DNA sequence: TGTGCCAGCTCACCCCTAGCGGACTCCTACAATGAGCAGTTCTTC. It encodes CASSPLADSYNEQFF.

There are a few counts of this clone. The chain employs TRBV28 and TRBJ2-1; TRBD2 matches 9 bases. The CDR3 length is 13 residues. Per germline, CDR1 MDHEN and CDR2 SYDVKM. Trimming removed 10 bases from V and 10 bases from J; junction bases left unmatched: 11. CDR3 sequence: CAIFGSGSWEQFF. Here the CDR3 DNA reads TGTGCCATATTTGGTAGCGGGAGTTGGGAGCAGTTCTTC.

This clone has only a few counts. The gene calls are TRBV5-1 and TRBJ2-5, with a tentative D call TRBD2 (7 bases). CDR1 and CDR2 from the germline V gene are SGHRS and YFSETQ. The CDR3 length is 14 residues. V was clipped by 2 bases and J by 2 bases, with 10 bases between them. CDR3 amino acids: CASSFGGPQETQYF. CDR3 DNA: TGCGCCAGCAGCTTCGGGGGGCCTCAAGAGACCCAGTACTTC.

The sample holds a few counts of this clone. CDR3 coding DNA: TGTGCCGTGAGCCAGGAAAACTCTGGAAACACCATATATTTT. Its protein product is CAVSQENSGNTIYF. The V gene is TRBV7-9, the J gene TRBJ1-3; D unresolved. Germline CDR1 is SEHNR and CDR2 is FQNEAQ (reference sequence). The V gene lost 11 bases and the J gene lost 0 bases, with 14 bases spanning the gap. The CDR3 extends over 14 amino acids.

The V and J genes are TRBV4-3 and TRBJ1-2; 7 positions agree with TRBD1. Trimming cost V 1 base and J 0 bases; bases outside gene matches: 2. This CDR3 region has 15 residues. Germline assignment: CDR1 LGHNA and CDR2 YSLEER. CDR3 coding DNA: TGCGCCAGCAGCCAAGGGGACAGAGCTAACTATGGCTACACCTTC. Translating gives CASSQGDRANYGYTF.

This clone turned up a few times. The rearrangement uses TRBV29-1 and TRBJ1-2; 7 nucleotides agree with TRBD1. The ends lost 2 bases at V and 2 bases at J; junction bases unmatched: 2. Germline V gene lookup returns CDR1 SQVTM and CDR2 ANQGSEA. CDR3 length: 13 amino acids. This chain's CDR3 is CSVELGGNYGYTF. In DNA, the CDR3 is TGCAGCGTTGAATTAGGGGGCAACTATGGCTACACCTTC.

The V call is TRBV18, the J call TRBJ2-7; TRBD2 agrees at 7 bases. Germline values: CDR1 KGHSH, CDR2 LQKENI. This CDR3 is built from 16 residues. V dropped 4 bases and J dropped 0; count of bases not matched to a gene: 9. The chain's CDR3 is CASSLGMGGASYEQYF. DNA of the CDR3: TGTGCCAGCTCACTCGGGATGGGAGGGGCCTCCTACGAGCAGTACTTC.

In this sample, this clone turned up a few times. The chain uses TRBV5-6 and TRBJ1-6; perhaps TRBD1 as D (6 bases). V lost 4 bases, J lost 3 bases, and 8 bases lay in between. Germline CDR1 reads SGHDT; CDR2 reads YYEEEE. The CDR3 covers 14 residues. The CDR3 loop reads CASSPDSYNSPLHF. Written as DNA, the CDR3 is TGTGCCAGCAGCCCGGACAGCTATAATTCACCCCTCCACTTT.

In this sample, this clone turned up a few times. The V gene is TRBV30, the J gene TRBJ2-5, with a tentative D call TRBD2 (6 bases). The CDR3 is 12 residues long. Germline CDR1 reads GTSNPN; CDR2 reads SVGIG (reference sequence). Trimming pared 6 bases from V and 4 bases from J, leaving 12 bases between. In DNA, the CDR3 is TGTGCCTGTTCCCAGGGAGGAGAGACCCAGTACTTC. Its protein is CACSQGGETQYF.

A few counts support this clone. This sequence joins TRBV18 and TRBJ2-1; 12 nucleotides match TRBD1. Germline V CDR1 and CDR2: KGHSH, LQKENI. Trimming removed 6 bases from V and 7 bases from J; junction bases left unmatched: 7. This CDR3 contains 15 residues. CDR3 loop: CASSPGTGGQNEQFF. CDR3 DNA sequence: TGTGCCAGCTCGCCTGGGACAGGGGGCCAGAATGAGCAGTTCTTC.

This chain joins TRBV18 and TRBJ1-2; no definite D call. V shed 4 bases and J shed 5 bases, with 14 bases lying between them. This CDR3 spans 14 amino acids. The germline V gene encodes CDR1 KGHSH and CDR2 LQKENI. The CDR3 DNA follows: TGTGCCAGCTCACGAGGTGGTCAGATTTATGGCTACACCTTC. Protein: CASSRGGQIYGYTF.

V and J are TRBV5-4 and TRBJ1-1; no definite D call. The CDR3 runs to 11 residues. Trimming took 3 bases from V and 2 from J, leaving 2 bases between them. In germline, CDR1 is SGHNT, CDR2 YYREEE (reference sequence). Written as DNA, the CDR3 is TGTGCCAGCAGCTCAAACACTGAAGCTTTCTTT. This translates into CASSSNTEAFF. Using reference TRBV5-4 and TRBJ1-1 for the parts outside the CDR3, the full variable domain is ETGVTQSPTHLIKTRGQQVTLRCSSQSGHNTVSWYQQALGQGPQFIFQYYREEENGRGNFPPRFSGLQFPNYSSELNVNALELDDSALYLCASSSNTEAFFGQGTRLTVV.

The chain couples TRBV7-2 to TRBJ2-3; D is uncertain. There are 16 residues in the CDR3. The germline gives CDR1 SGHTA, CDR2 FQGNSA. V lost 1 base, J lost 0 bases, and 11 bases lay in between. As DNA, the CDR3 is TGTGCCAGCAGCTTAGTACGGGTTACTAGCACAGATACGCAGTATTTT. Translated: CASSLVRVTSTDTQYF.

This clone was seen more than once but under ten times. V is TRBV11-3 and J is TRBJ2-7; the match to TRBD1 covers 9 bases. V gave up 7 bases and J gave up 4 bases; unmatched junction bases: 8. CDR3 length: 14 residues. In germline, CDR1 is SGHNT, CDR2 YENEEA. The CDR3 here is CASTRGQGGYEQYF. The CDR3 region has the DNA TGTGCCAGCACCCGGGGACAGGGTGGATACGAGCAGTACTTC.

The chain uses TRBV7-6 and TRBJ2-1, with 8 nucleotides matching TRBD2. Germline V gives CDR1 SGHVS, CDR2 FNYEAQ. This CDR3 region has 16 residues. V lost 5 bases to trimming and J lost 4 bases; unmatched junction nucleotides: 10. This chain's CDR3 is CASSPRAIAGYNEQFF. The CDR3 coding sequence is TGTGCCAGCAGCCCCCGAGCTATAGCGGGATACAATGAGCAGTTCTTC.

V is TRBV7-9 and J is TRBJ2-7; TRBD1 agrees at 7 bases. Germline V gene sequence: CDR1 SEHNR, CDR2 FQNEAQ (reference sequence). With V trimmed by 7 bases and J by 2 bases, 8 bases remained unmatched. This CDR3 is built from 14 residues. Here the CDR3 DNA reads TGTGCCAGCACCCCAGGGGGAAGGCCCTACGAGCAGTACTTC. It codes for CASTPGGRPYEQYF.

This clone was seen a handful of times. The V call is TRBV5-6, the J call TRBJ2-7; TRBD1 matches 9 bases. Germline trimming cut 4 bases from V and 2 bases from J; bases unmatched to any gene: 7. The length of the CDR3 is 15 residues. The germline V gene has CDR1 SGHDT and CDR2 YYEEEE. The CDR3 protein is CASSTTGGTAYEQYF. CDR3 DNA: TGTGCCAGCAGCACGACAGGGGGGACGGCCTACGAGCAGTACTTC. Complete variable domain (other parts from reference TRBV5-6 and TRBJ2-7): DAGVTQSPTHLIKTRGQQVTLRCSPKSGHDTVSWYQQALGQGPQFIFQYYEEEERQRGNFPDRFSGHQFPNYSSELNVNALLLGDSALYLCASSTTGGTAYEQYFGPGTRLTVT.

The chain has TRBV6-5 and TRBJ1-1; D not certain. The length of the CDR3 is 14 residues. Germline-derived CDR1 and CDR2 are MNHEY and SVGAGI. Trimming cost V 7 bases and J 2 bases, with 14 bases left between them. Here the CDR3 reads CASTWTPGNTEAFF. CDR3 coding DNA: TGTGCCAGCACCTGGACTCCCGGTAACACTGAAGCTTTCTTT.

This clone has only a few counts. The chain joins TRBV5-4 to TRBJ2-3; 13 positions agree with TRBD2. This CDR3 spans 18 amino acids. The germline CDR1 and CDR2 sequences are SGHNT and YYREEE (reference sequence). V was pared by 4 bases and J by 3 bases, with 11 bases of the junction left unmatched. The DNA of the CDR3 is TGTGCCAGCAGCACGGGACTAGCGGGGAGCATAGGAACAGATACGCAGTATTTT. Amino acid sequence: CASSTGLAGSIGTDTQYF.

The CDR3 DNA sequence: TGTGCCTGGAGTTTCCGAAGCGGGAGGGCCGACGAGCAGTACTTC. Protein: CAWSFRSGRADEQYF. This chain links TRBV30 with TRBJ2-7, with 10 bases aligning to TRBD2. CDR1 is GTSNPN and CDR2 is SVGIG in the germline V gene (reference sequence). This CDR3 spans 15 amino acids. Trimming cost V 2 bases and J 5 bases; bases outside gene matches: 9.

The chain employs TRBV28 and TRBJ1-5, with unresolved D. The ends were cut back, 8 bases at V and 7 bases at J, with 18 bases in the middle. This CDR3 comprises 14 residues. CDR1 and CDR2 from the germline V gene are MDHEN and SYDVKM. CDR3 coding DNA: TGTGCCAGCCGGACTCACCTCCCCCAACAGCCCCAGCATTTT. It is translated as CASRTHLPQQPQHF.

This clone was found a few times. The rearrangement uses TRBV7-2 and TRBJ2-5; no definite D call. This CDR3 comprises 12 residues. V shed 6 bases and J shed 5 bases, with 10 bases lying between them. In germline, CDR1 is SGHTA, CDR2 FQGNSA. CDR3 amino acids: CASSSTPETQYF. The CDR3 DNA reads TGTGCCAGCAGTTCGACTCCTGAGACCCAGTACTTC.

Turning to this clone: Different DNA sequences within this sample yield the same CDR3. The chain uses TRBV18 and TRBJ1-2; 8 nucleotides line up with TRBD1. J was trimmed by 8 bases and V by 4 bases; bases with no gene match: 3. The CDR3 contains 12 residues. Germline V gives CDR1 KGHSH, CDR2 LQKENI. The CDR3 loop is CASSLTGEGYTF. Written as DNA, the CDR3 is TGTGCCAGCTCACTGACAGGGGAAGGCTACACCTTC.

A few counts support this clone. The genes are TRBV5-1 and TRBJ2-7; D is perhaps TRBD2 (5 bases). V lost 3 bases and J 5 bases, leaving 18 bases between the germline ends. The length of the CDR3 is 15 residues. Germline values: CDR1 SGHRS, CDR2 YFSETQ. The CDR3 here is CASSSMSGAPHEQYF. In DNA, the CDR3 is TGCGCCAGCAGCTCCATGAGCGGAGCCCCCCACGAGCAGTACTTC.